The 20 T cell receptor beta chains listed next were all sequenced from one sample in a study of T cell responses to AZD1222 COVID-19 vaccine. The assay was immunoSEQ multiplex PCR, and TCRdb's table has in-frame clones only and misses some. The sample consists of 95,000 to 150,000 clones, roughly 85% of them appearing once. Sample: peripheral blood, taken on day 0 of AZD1222 vaccination. The receptors shown here come from an adult in good health.

The V call is TRBV11-2, the J call TRBJ2-7; D is unclear. There are 19 residues in the CDR3. With 1 base removed from V and 5 bases from J, the gap between germline ends came to 27 bases. Germline loops: CDR1 SGHAT, CDR2 FQNNGV. The CDR3 is CASSLGGLEGYRYENEQYF. The CDR3 bases are TGTGCCAGCAGCTTAGGGGGTCTTGAAGGGTATAGGTATGAGAACGAGCAGTACTTC.

This clone is a singleton in its sample. This chain joins TRBV19 and TRBJ2-6, with D perhaps assigned TRBD1 or TRBD2 (5 bases each). Trimming shortened V by 3 bases and J by 4 bases, and 16 bases separated the two germline ends. The CDR3 consists of 17 residues. Germline values: CDR1 LNHDA, CDR2 SQIVND (reference sequence). This CDR3 is CASSILRGLSGANVLTF. The CDR3 coding sequence is TGTGCCAGTAGTATCTTGAGGGGTTTGTCCGGGGCCAACGTCCTGACTTTC.

The chain couples TRBV27 to TRBJ2-2; 7 positions match TRBD1. The V gene end was trimmed by 10 bases and the J gene end by 7 bases; junction bases not matched to a gene: 15. Germline CDR1 reads MNHEY; CDR2 reads SMNVEV (reference sequence). This CDR3 comprises 15 residues. The CDR3 is CATGGSTGADGELFF. CDR3 bases: TGTGCCACCGGCGGGTCAACAGGGGCCGACGGGGAGCTGTTTTTT.

With regard to this clone: The same CDR3 also results from other DNA sequences found in this sample. The chain has TRBV28 and TRBJ2-7; D call uncertain. The CDR3 contains 13 residues. The V end lost 4 bases, the J end lost 5 bases, and 12 bases lay between the germline ends. CDR1 is MDHEN and CDR2 is SYDVKM in the germline V gene. The CDR3 sequence: CASSSTVVNEQYF. Written as DNA, the CDR3 is TGTGCCAGCAGTTCGACGGTAGTAAACGAGCAGTACTTC.

J is TRBJ1-2 and V is TRBV28; a possible D gene is TRBD1 (5 bases). The germline gives CDR1 MDHEN, CDR2 SYDVKM. The CDR3 covers 14 residues. V was shortened by 5 bases and J by 8 bases, with 18 bases between the two germline ends. CDR3 in amino acids: CASSLGVAGGGYTF. The CDR3 DNA follows: TGTGCCAGCAGTCTAGGGGTCGCGGGTGGAGGCTACACCTTC.

The V gene is TRBV2, the J gene TRBJ2-5; a possible D gene is TRBD2 (5 bases). The CDR3 is 14 amino acids. Germline CDR1 is SNHLY and CDR2 is FYNNEI. V gave up 9 bases and J gave up 2 bases, with 16 bases separating them. The CDR3 here is CASRWDGSQETQYF. DNA for the CDR3: TGTGCCAGTCGGTGGGATGGGAGTCAAGAGACCCAGTACTTC.

This clone showed up just a few times. The rearrangement links TRBV6-5 to TRBJ1-4; D uncertain. Germline loops: CDR1 MNHEY, CDR2 SVGAGI. The CDR3 sequence is 14 residues long. Trimming stripped 6 bases from V and 5 bases from J, with 13 bases between. In DNA form, the CDR3 reads TGTGCCAGCAGACGCCCCGATCCCAATGAAAAACTGTTTTTT. The encoded protein is CASRRPDPNEKLFF.

This clone was found once. The V gene is TRBV27, the J gene TRBJ1-4, with D uncertain. This CDR3 spans 14 amino acids. V was cut by 1 base and J by 4 bases, with 7 bases left in between. Germline assignment: CDR1 MNHEY and CDR2 SMNVEV (reference sequence). CDR3 protein: CASSLFGYNEKLFF. CDR3 sequence (DNA): TGTGCCAGCAGTTTATTCGGATATAATGAAAAACTGTTTTTT.

The V gene is TRBV9, the J gene TRBJ1-3; 9 bases agree with TRBD1. The V gene end was trimmed by 4 bases and the J gene end by 2 bases; junction bases not matched to a gene: 7. This CDR3 is built from 16 residues. The germline CDR1 and CDR2 sequences are SGDLS and YYNGEE. The CDR3 bases are TGTGCCAGCAGCCCGGGACAGGGCCTGGCTGGAAACACCATATATTTT. This gives the protein CASSPGQGLAGNTIYF.

CDR3 amino acids: CASSIEGQGSIYGYTF. The CDR3 coding sequence is TGTGCCAGTAGTATTGAGGGGCAGGGATCCATCTATGGCTACACCTTC. The J gene is TRBJ1-2, the V gene TRBV19, with a possible D match to TRBD1 (5 bases). V lost 3 bases, J lost 4 bases, and 18 bases lay in between. In germline, CDR1 is LNHDA, CDR2 SQIVND (reference sequence). The CDR3 contains 16 residues.

The chain has TRBV15 and TRBJ2-7, with D maybe TRBD2 (5 bases). Looked up from germline, CDR1 is LNHNV and CDR2 is YYDKDF (reference sequence). CDR3 length: 14 residues. Trimming removed 3 bases at V and 4 bases at J, with 13 bases between. CDR3 residues: CATSSWVGEYEQYF. As DNA, the CDR3 is TGTGCCACCAGCAGTTGGGTCGGGGAATACGAGCAGTACTTC.

V gene TRBV13 combines with J gene TRBJ1-1, with no clear D. Germline assignment: CDR1 PRHDT and CDR2 FYEKMQ (reference sequence). V shed 5 bases and J shed 2 bases, with 21 bases lying between them. This CDR3 has 17 residues. In DNA form, the CDR3 reads TGTGCCAGCAGCGCTTCCTCCTGGCTCACAAAAAACACTGAAGCTTTCTTT. Translating gives CASSASSWLTKNTEAFF.

The V gene is TRBV9, the J gene TRBJ1-1; D ambiguous. CDR3 length: 13 residues. With 4 bases removed from V and 1 base from J, the gap between germline ends came to 8 bases. The germline V gene encodes CDR1 SGDLS and CDR2 YYNGEE. The CDR3 DNA reads TGTGCCAGCAGCAAGGTACAGAACACTGAAGCTTTCTTT. The encoded protein is CASSKVQNTEAFF.

In this sample, this clone turned up many times. The V gene is TRBV19, the J gene TRBJ2-7; weak D call: TRBD2 (5 bases). V was clipped by 5 bases and J by 7 bases, with 15 bases between them. This CDR3 region has 13 residues. Germline lookup yields CDR1 LNHDA and CDR2 SQIVND (reference sequence). CDR3 protein: CASSGRSSGEQYF. The DNA for the CDR3 is TGTGCCAGTAGTGGACGGAGTTCGGGGGAGCAGTACTTC.

This clone was seen a few times. The genes are TRBV10-3 and TRBJ1-2, with 7 nucleotides matching TRBD1. Germline CDR1 ENHRY, CDR2 SYGVKD. After removal of 3 bases from V and 4 bases from J, the junction contained 8 bases not matched to a gene. The CDR3 runs 15 residues. CDR3 residues: CAISEEGGAPYGYTF. The DNA of the CDR3 is TGTGCCATCAGTGAAGAAGGGGGCGCCCCCTATGGCTACACCTTC.

This clone was observed a handful of times. V is TRBV19 and J is TRBJ2-7, with TRBD2 matching over 10 bases. The CDR3 consists of 13 residues. Germline CDR1 LNHDA, CDR2 SQIVND (reference sequence). The V gene end was trimmed by 3 bases and the J gene end by 6 bases; junction bases not matched to a gene: 2. For the CDR3, the DNA is TGTGCCAGTAGTATTAGCGGGAGGTTCGAGCAGTACTTC. It codes for CASSISGRFEQYF.

This clone counts as medium-sized. This sequence joins TRBV7-2 and TRBJ1-6; 7 bases map to TRBD1. CDR3 size: 16 residues. Germline V gene sequence: CDR1 SGHTA, CDR2 FQGNSA. The V gene end was trimmed by 2 bases and the J gene end by 0 bases; junction bases not matched to a gene: 1. The CDR3 nucleotides read TGTGCCAGCAGCTTACCAGGGGGCTCCTATAATTCACCCCTCCACTTT. The encoded protein is CASSLPGGSYNSPLHF.

This chain uses TRBV4-1 with TRBJ2-1; D is ambiguous. Germline V gene sequence: CDR1 MGHRA, CDR2 YSYEKL. Trimming took off 3 bases at V and 3 bases at J, with 0 bases between the two ends. This CDR3 spans 11 amino acids. The CDR3 reads CASSHYNEQFF. The CDR3 nucleotides are TGCGCCAGCAGCCACTACAATGAGCAGTTCTTC.

The chain couples TRBV6-1 to TRBJ1-2, with unresolved D. Germline CDR1 is MNHNS and CDR2 is SASEGT. CDR3 size: 15 residues. The germline V and J ends were trimmed by 2 bases and 3 bases, with 13 bases remaining between them. The chain's CDR3 is CASSEYGAPHYGYTF. The CDR3 nucleotides read TGTGCCAGCAGTGAATACGGCGCCCCCCACTATGGCTACACCTTC.

In this sample, this clone turned up once. The rearrangement uses TRBV18 and TRBJ2-5; 10 bases agree with TRBD2. The CDR3 has 15 residues. The V gene end was trimmed by 6 bases and the J gene end by 1 base; junction bases not matched to a gene: 5. In germline, CDR1 is KGHSH, CDR2 LQKENI. The CDR3 DNA is TGTGCCAGCTCCCTACTAGCGGGATCCCAAGAGACCCAGTACTTC. Residues: CASSLLAGSQETQYF. Combining the CDR3 with reference TRBV18 and TRBJ2-5 gives the whole variable domain NAGVMQNPRHLVRRRGQEARLRCSPMKGHSHVYWYRQLPEEGLKFMVYLQKENIIDESGMPKERFSAEFPKEGPSILRIQQVVRGDSAAYFCASSLLAGSQETQYFGPGTRLLVL.